This entry is about one T cell receptor beta chain. This clone's antigen is unknown. One base away there is no much larger clone; base qualities are not given. Ophthalmopathy patients had moderately to severely active disease, with a Clinical Activity Score of 3 or more, a NOSPECS grade of 4 or more, and a disease duration of less than 3 months. Exclusion was applied to patients with uncontrolled infections, other autoimmune diseases, pregnancy or lactation. Diagnoses were based on clinical symptoms, serum thyroxine and TRAb, thyroid ultrasound and orbital computed tomography. Ficoll-Paque density gradient centrifugation was used to isolate PBMCs from around 10 ml of fresh peripheral blood. Trizol reagent was used to extract total RNA, and RNA quality was then checked on an Agilent 2100 Bioanalyzer. The TCR beta CDR3 regions were amplified from RNA transcripts. A first-round RT-PCR of the TCR CDR3 used the HTBI primer set with the Qiagen OneStep RT-PCR kit. A second multiplex PCR round built the libraries, followed by size selection and purification. Libraries were sequenced paired-end with 100 bp reads on an Illumina HiSeq2000. Processing in the source paper ran as follows. Raw data were processed with SOAPnuke, discarding reads with adapters, uncalled bases, mean Phred below 15, or no exact constant-primer or identifier match. High-quality paired reads were merged with COPE v1.2.5, and unique nucleotide sequences were defined as clonotypes. MiTCR v1.1 was used to align the clonotypes against IMGT TRBV, TRBD and TRBJ reference segments. Analysis was restricted to V-J combinations with a frequency above 0.0001, which covered about 99% of repertoires. A TCS score was defined as the ratio between F50 (clonal expansion) and ExV (chaos), using BLOSUM62-based TCRdist between CDR3 peptides within each V-J. Welch's t-statistics and random forest reduced 514 V-J features to 13, which were used in a naive Bayes classifier (R e1071). In TCRdb, the public reads were trimmed at Q25 with fastp and aligned with MiXCR, with productive beta chains retained. Identical CDR3 protein sequences are pooled into one entry, listed with their most common genes and DNA. Here the V and J calls rest on TCRdb's processing, not on the authors' analysis. For this sample the table gives about 600,000 distinct CDR3 sequences, of which approximately 15% were detected only once. Of the sample, 3% to 4% is held by the ten largest clones.

These data are taken from a study of T cells in Graves' hyperthyroidism and ophthalmopathy (dated by TCRdb to 2018 to 2020). About the study as a whole: Peripheral blood was sampled at the time of initial diagnosis, prior to any treatment. To identify TCR V-J signatures that set the groups apart, the researchers used a discovery cohort of 100 patients, made up of some 41 with Graves' ophthalmopathy and 57 with stable Graves' hyperthyroidism. Prospective prediction of ophthalmopathy was tested in an independent validation cohort of some 19 hyperthyroidism patients and 17 patients who later progressed to ophthalmopathy. The 75 to 100 discovery patients were randomly divided into training and test sets at a 7:3 ratio. In six Graves' hyperthyroidism patients, the study also compared T-cell repertoires from thyroid tissue with T-cell repertoires from blood. After sampling, hyperthyroidism patients received methimazole starting at 30 mg daily, and ophthalmopathy patients received high-dose intravenous methylprednisolone. TCR Vbeta CDR3 sequencing of approximately 140 peripheral blood samples (43 ophthalmopathy, 75 to 80 hyperthyroidism and roughly 17 progressor patients) is reported in the paper. Overall study outcomes, separate from this receptor: Sample size was not statistically predetermined, and investigators were not blinded to group allocation. Ophthalmopathy was separated from stable hyperthyroidism by a 13 V-J signature model, with about 88% sensitivity and roughly 84% specificity obtained in cross-validation and 80%/75% obtained in testing. In validation, the model predicted progression to ophthalmopathy with 55% to 71% sensitivity and approximately 72% specificity, a median of around 6.6 months before onset. Most expanded thyroid clonotypes (frequency above 0.001) were also detected in blood, a finding suggesting that blood repertoires may reflect thyroid immune responses.

Here V drops 0 bases and J drops 0 bases, and the junction holds 3 bases not matched to any gene. CDR1 and CDR2 are drawn from the germline V gene: SGHRS, YFSETQ. The cysteine opens and the phenylalanine closes a CDR3 of 16 amino acids. Only CDR3 DNA is held: 48 bases, read in frame from base 1. Material for sequencing was blood. The TCR originated in a woman aged 40 to 50 with Graves' ophthalmopathy. The chain was built from TRBV5-1 and TRBJ2-3; 8 of the junction bases match TRBD2. This receptor carries the CDR3 CASSLDPSGSTDTQYF. The nucleotide sequence reads TGCGCCAGCAGCTTGGACCCTAGCGGGAGCACAGATACGCAGTATTTT.